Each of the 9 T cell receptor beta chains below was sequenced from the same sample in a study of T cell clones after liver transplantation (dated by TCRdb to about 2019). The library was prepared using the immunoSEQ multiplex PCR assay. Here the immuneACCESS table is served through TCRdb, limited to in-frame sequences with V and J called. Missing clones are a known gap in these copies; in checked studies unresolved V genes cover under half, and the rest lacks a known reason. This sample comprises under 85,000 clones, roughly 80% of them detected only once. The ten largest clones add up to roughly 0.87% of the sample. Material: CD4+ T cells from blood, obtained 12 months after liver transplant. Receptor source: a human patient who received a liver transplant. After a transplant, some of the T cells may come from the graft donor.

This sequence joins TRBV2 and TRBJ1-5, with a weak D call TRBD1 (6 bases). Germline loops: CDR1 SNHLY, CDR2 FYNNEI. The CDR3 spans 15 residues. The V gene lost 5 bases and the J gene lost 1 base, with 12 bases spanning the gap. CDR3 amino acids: CASSPQGLSNQPQHF. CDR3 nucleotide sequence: TGTGCCAGCAGTCCTCAGGGGCTCAGCAATCAGCCCCAGCATTTT.

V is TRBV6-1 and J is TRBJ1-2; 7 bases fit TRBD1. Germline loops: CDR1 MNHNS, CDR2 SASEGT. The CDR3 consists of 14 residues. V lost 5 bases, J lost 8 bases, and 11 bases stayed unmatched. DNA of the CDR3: TGTGCCAGCAGTAACAGGGGAGTCGTCGAGGGCTACACCTTC. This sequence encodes CASSNRGVVEGYTF.

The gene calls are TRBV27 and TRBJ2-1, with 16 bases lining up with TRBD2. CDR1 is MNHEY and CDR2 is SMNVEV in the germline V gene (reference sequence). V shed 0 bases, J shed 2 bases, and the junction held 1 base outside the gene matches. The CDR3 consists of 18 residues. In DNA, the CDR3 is TGTGCCAGCAGTTTATCGGGGACTAGCGGGAGGGCCTACAATGAGCAGTTCTTC. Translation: CASSLSGTSGRAYNEQFF.

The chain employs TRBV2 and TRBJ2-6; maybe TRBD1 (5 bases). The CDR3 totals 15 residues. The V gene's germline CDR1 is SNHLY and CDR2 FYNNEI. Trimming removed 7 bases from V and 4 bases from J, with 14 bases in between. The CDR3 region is CASTPEGAGANVLTF. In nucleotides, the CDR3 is TGTGCCAGCACCCCCGAAGGGGCAGGGGCCAACGTCCTGACTTTC.

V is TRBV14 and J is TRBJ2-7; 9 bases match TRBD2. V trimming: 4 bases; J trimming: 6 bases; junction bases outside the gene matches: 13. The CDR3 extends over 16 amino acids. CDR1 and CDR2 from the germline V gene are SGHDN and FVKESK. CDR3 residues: CASSPRSREGRGEQYF. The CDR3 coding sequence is TGTGCCAGCAGCCCCAGGTCGCGGGAGGGCCGTGGCGAGCAGTACTTC.

Here the CDR3 reads CASSIYVNTEAFF. In DNA form, the CDR3 reads TGTGCCAGCAGCATATACGTCAACACTGAAGCTTTCTTT. The J gene is TRBJ1-1, the V gene TRBV7-2; D unclear. Trimming shortened V by 5 bases and J by 2 bases, and 9 bases separated the two germline ends. This CDR3 has 13 amino acids. Looked up from germline, CDR1 is SGHTA and CDR2 is FQGNSA.

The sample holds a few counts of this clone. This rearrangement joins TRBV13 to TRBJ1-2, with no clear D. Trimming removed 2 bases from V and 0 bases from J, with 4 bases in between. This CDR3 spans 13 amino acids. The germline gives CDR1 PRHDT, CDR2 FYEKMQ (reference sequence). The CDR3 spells CASSLTANYGYTF. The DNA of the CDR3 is TGTGCCAGCAGCTTAACGGCTAACTATGGCTACACCTTC.

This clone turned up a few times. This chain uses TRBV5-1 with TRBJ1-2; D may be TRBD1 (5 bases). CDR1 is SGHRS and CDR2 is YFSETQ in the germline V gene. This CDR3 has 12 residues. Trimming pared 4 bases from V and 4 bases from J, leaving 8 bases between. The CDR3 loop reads CASSLDTYGYTF. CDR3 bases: TGCGCCAGCAGCCTGGACACCTATGGCTACACCTTC. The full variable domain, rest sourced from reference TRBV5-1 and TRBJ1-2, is KAGVTQTPRYLIKTRGQQVTLSCSPISGHRSVSWYQQTPGQGLQFLFEYFSETQRNKGNFPGRFSGRQFSNSRSEMNVSTLELGDSALYLCASSLDTYGYTFGSGTRLTVV.

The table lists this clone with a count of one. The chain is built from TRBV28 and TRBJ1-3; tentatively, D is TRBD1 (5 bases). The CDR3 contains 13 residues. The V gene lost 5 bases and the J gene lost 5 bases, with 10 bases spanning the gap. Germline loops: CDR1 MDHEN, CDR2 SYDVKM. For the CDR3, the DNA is TGTGCCAGCAGTGGGGGACTGAGAAACACCATATATTTT. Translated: CASSGGLRNTIYF.